This TCR beta chain appears in the sequencing data of a study of T cell repertoires in cytomegalovirus infection. With 0 bases removed from V and 1 base from J, the gap between germline ends came to 9 bases. CDR1 is DFQATT and CDR2 is SNEGSKA in the germline V gene (reference sequence). The CDR3 is 14 amino acids. Each CDR3 protein gets one entry after TCRdb re-called the reads with MiXCR. The sample holds hundreds of thousands of distinct CDR3 sequences, 35% to 40% seen once. Sequences were obtained from PBMCs. This sequence joins TRBV20-1 and TRBJ1-1; no definite D call. The sequence was obtained from a human donor in good health (CMV status not recorded). Some clones in this sample may be carry-over from other donors' samples. CDR3 DNA sequence: TGCAGTGCTAGAGACGGCGATTCGAACACTGAAGCTTTCTTT. The encoded protein is CSARDGDSNTEAFF.